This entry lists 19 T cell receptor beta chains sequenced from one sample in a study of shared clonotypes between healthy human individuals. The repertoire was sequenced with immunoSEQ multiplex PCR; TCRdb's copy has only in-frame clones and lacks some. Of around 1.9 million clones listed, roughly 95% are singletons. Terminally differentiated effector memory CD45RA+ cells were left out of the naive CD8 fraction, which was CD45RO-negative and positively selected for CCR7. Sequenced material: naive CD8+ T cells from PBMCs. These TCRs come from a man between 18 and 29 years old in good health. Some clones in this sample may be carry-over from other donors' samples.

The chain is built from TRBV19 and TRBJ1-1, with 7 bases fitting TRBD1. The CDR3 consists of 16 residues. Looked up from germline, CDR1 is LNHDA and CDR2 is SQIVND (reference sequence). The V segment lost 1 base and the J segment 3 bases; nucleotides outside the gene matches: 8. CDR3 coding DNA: TGTGCCAGTAGTATAGGGGGAGGGACAGTTCACACTGAAGCTTTCTTT. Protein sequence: CASSIGGGTVHTEAFF.

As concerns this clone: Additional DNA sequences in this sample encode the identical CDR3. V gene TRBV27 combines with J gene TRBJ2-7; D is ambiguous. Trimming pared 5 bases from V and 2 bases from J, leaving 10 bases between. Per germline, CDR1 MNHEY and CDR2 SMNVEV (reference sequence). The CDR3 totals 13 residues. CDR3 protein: CASSPRVAYEQYF. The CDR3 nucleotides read TGTGCCAGCAGTCCCCGCGTAGCCTACGAGCAGTACTTC.

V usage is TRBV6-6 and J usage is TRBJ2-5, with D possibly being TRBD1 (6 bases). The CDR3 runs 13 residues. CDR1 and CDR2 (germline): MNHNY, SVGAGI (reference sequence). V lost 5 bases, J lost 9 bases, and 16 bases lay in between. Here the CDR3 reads CASSEGESLAQYF. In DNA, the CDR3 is TGTGCCAGCAGTGAGGGGGAATCGCTTGCCCAGTACTTC.

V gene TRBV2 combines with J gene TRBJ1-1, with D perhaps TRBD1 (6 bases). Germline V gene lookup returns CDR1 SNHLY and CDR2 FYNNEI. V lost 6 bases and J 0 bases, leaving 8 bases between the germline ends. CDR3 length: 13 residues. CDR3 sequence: CASRRTVNTEAFF. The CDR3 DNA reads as TGTGCCAGCAGGCGGACAGTGAACACTGAAGCTTTCTTT.

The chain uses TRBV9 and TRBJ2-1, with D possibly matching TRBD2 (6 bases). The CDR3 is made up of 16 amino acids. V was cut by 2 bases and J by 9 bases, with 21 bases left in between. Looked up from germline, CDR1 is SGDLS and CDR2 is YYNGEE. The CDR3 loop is CASSVTRDSRLGEQFF. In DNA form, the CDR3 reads TGTGCCAGCAGCGTGACCCGGGACTCCAGACTGGGTGAGCAGTTCTTC.

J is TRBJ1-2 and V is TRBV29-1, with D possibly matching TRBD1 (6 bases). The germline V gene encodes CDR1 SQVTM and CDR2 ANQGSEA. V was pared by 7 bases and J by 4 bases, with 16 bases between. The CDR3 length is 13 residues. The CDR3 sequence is CSAFGGRGYGYTF. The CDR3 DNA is TGCAGCGCCTTCGGGGGGCGCGGCTATGGCTACACCTTC.

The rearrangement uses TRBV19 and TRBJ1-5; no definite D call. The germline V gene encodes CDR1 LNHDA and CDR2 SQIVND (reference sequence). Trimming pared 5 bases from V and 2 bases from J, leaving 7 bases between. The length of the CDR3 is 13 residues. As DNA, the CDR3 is TGTGCCAGTAGTCCCCAGGGCAATCAGCCCCAGCATTTT. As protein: CASSPQGNQPQHF.

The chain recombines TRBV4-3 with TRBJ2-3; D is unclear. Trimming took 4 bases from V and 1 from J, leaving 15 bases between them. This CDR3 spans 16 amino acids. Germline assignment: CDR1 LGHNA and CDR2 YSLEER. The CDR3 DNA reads TGCGCCAGCAGCCCGATAATAGGCGGCGGCACAGATACGCAGTATTTT. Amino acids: CASSPIIGGGTDTQYF.

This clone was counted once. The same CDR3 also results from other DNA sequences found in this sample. The CDR3 loop is CASSLGRGETQYF. DNA for the CDR3: TGTGCCAGCAGCTTAGGGAGAGGGGAGACCCAGTACTTC. The genes are TRBV7-6 and TRBJ2-5, with D perhaps TRBD2 (5 bases). V lost 1 base and J lost 5, with 8 bases in between. This CDR3 is 13 amino acids long. Per germline, CDR1 SGHVS and CDR2 FNYEAQ.

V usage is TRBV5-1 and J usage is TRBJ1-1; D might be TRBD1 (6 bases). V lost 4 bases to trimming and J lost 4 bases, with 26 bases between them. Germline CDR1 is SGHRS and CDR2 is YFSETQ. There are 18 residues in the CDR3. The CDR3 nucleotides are TGCGCCAGCAGCCTAGGGACACAAACGAAAGTGGTGGGCACTGAAGCTTTCTTT. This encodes CASSLGTQTKVVGTEAFF.

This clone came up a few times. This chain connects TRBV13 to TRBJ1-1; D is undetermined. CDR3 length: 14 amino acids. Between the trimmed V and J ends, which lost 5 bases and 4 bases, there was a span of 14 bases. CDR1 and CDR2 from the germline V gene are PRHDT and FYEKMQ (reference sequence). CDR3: CASSLGRGVTEAFF. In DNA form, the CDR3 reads TGTGCCAGCAGCCTTGGACGGGGTGTCACTGAAGCTTTCTTT.

The CDR3 DNA reads as TGTGCCAGCAGCTTAGCAGGGGATAGTAGGGAGCAGTACTTC. As protein: CASSLAGDSREQYF. The rearrangement uses TRBV7-9 and TRBJ2-7, with a weak D call TRBD1 (5 bases). Germline V lookup: CDR1 SEHNR, CDR2 FQNEAQ (reference sequence). V shed 0 bases and J shed 7 bases, with 13 bases lying between them. The CDR3 is 14 residues long.

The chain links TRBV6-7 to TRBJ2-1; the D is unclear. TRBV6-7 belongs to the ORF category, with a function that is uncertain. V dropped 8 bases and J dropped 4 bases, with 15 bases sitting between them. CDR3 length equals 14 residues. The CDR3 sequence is CASLDPLRYNEQFF. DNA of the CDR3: TGTGCCAGCCTCGACCCCCTCAGGTACAATGAGCAGTTCTTC.

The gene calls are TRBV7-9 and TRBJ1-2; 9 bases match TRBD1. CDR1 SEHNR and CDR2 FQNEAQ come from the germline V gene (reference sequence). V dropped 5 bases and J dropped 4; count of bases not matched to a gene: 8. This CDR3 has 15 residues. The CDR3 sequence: CASSPLDRGGYGYTF. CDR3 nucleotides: TGTGCCAGCAGCCCCCTGGACAGGGGAGGCTATGGCTACACCTTC.

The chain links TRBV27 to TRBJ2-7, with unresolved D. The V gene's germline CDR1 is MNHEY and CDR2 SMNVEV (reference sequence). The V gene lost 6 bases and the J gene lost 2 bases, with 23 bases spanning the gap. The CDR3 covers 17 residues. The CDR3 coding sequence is TGTGCCAGCAGCCAACCCCCGATTGCACTTACCCCCTACGAGCAGTACTTC. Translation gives CASSQPPIALTPYEQYF.

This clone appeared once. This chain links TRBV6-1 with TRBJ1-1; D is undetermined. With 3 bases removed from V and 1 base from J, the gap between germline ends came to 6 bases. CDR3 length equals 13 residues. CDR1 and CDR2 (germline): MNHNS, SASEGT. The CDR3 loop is CASSEKENTEAFF. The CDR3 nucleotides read TGTGCCAGCAGTGAGAAAGAGAACACTGAAGCTTTCTTT.

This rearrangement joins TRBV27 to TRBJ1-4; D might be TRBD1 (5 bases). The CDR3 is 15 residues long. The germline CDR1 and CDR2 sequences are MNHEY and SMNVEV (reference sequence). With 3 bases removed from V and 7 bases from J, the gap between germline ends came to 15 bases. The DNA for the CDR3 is TGTGCCAGCAGTTTTACGGCCAGGGACGGTGAAAAACTGTTTTTT. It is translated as CASSFTARDGEKLFF.

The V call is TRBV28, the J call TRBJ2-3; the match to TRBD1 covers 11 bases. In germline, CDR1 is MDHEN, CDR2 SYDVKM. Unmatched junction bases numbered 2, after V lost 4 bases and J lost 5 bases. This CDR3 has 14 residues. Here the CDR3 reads CASSSGTGGDTQYF. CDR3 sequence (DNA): TGTGCCAGCAGTTCTGGGACAGGGGGAGATACGCAGTATTTT.

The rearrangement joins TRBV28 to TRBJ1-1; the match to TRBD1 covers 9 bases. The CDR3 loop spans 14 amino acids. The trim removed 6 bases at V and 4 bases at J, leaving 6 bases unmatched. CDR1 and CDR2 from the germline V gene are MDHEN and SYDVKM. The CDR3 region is CASSPGQGITEAFF. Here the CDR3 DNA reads TGTGCCAGCAGCCCTGGACAGGGGATCACTGAAGCTTTCTTT.